This passage covers 23 T cell receptor beta chains from one sample sequenced in a study of cytomegalovirus exposure and HLA in healthy donors. Using immunoSEQ multiplex PCR, the repertoire was profiled, and TCRdb retains in-frame clones only, with some absent. The sample records a few hundred thousand clones, about nine tenths being singletons. Sample: PBMCs. Receptor source: a young woman in good health and CMV-seronegative.

The chain uses TRBV2 and TRBJ2-7, with D unclear. Deletions cut 5 bases from V and 2 bases from J, with 7 bases between. The CDR3 consists of 12 residues. Germline V gene sequence: CDR1 SNHLY, CDR2 FYNNEI. The CDR3 protein is CASSTVAYEQYF. CDR3 in DNA: TGTGCCAGCAGTACAGTTGCCTACGAGCAGTACTTC.

The chain employs TRBV7-2 and TRBJ1-1, with 8 bases matching TRBD1. The CDR3 totals 13 residues. Germline CDR1 and CDR2: SGHTA and FQGNSA. The V gene end was trimmed by 4 bases and the J gene end by 10 bases; junction bases not matched to a gene: 8. The CDR3 reads CASSSPGQVGAFF. The CDR3 coding sequence is TGTGCCAGCAGCTCCCCGGGACAGGTGGGAGCTTTCTTT.

The J gene is TRBJ1-1, the V gene TRBV28, with D perhaps matching TRBD1 (5 bases). This CDR3 spans 12 amino acids. CDR1 is MDHEN and CDR2 is SYDVKM in the germline V gene. V lost 4 bases, J lost 10 bases, and 13 bases lay in between. As DNA, the CDR3 is TGTGCCAGCAGTTCCCAGGGAATCGGAGCTTTCTTT. It translates to CASSSQGIGAFF.

The chain combines TRBV4-3 with TRBJ2-7; 9 bases line up with TRBD2. V gave up 1 base and J gave up 0 bases; unmatched junction bases: 10. Germline V gives CDR1 LGHNA, CDR2 YSLEER. The CDR3 runs to 18 residues. CDR3: CASSQGLAGQWGSYEQYF. CDR3 bases: TGCGCCAGCAGCCAAGGCCTAGCGGGGCAATGGGGCTCCTACGAGCAGTACTTC.

The chain couples TRBV9 to TRBJ2-3, with 10 bases fitting TRBD2. The V gene's germline CDR1 is SGDLS and CDR2 YYNGEE. The CDR3 spans 16 residues. Trimming cost V 3 bases and J 6 bases; bases outside gene matches: 10. The CDR3 DNA is TGTGCCAGCAGCGAGCAACTAGCGGGGACTAGGGATACGCAGTATTTT. It specifies CASSEQLAGTRDTQYF.

The J gene is TRBJ2-7, the V gene TRBV7-9; 10 positions match TRBD1. J was trimmed by 2 bases and V by 4 bases; bases with no gene match: 5. CDR1 is SEHNR, CDR2 FQNEAQ, per germline (reference sequence). The CDR3 consists of 15 residues. DNA for the CDR3: TGTGCCAGCAGCTCCGGACAGGGGGTTACCTACGAGCAGTACTTC. It yields the protein CASSSGQGVTYEQYF.

The chain carries TRBV4-3 and TRBJ2-3, with 11 bases that match TRBD2. The CDR3 has 17 residues. Germline V gene lookup returns CDR1 LGHNA and CDR2 YSLEER. After removal of 0 bases from V and 8 bases from J, the junction contained 10 bases not matched to a gene. The CDR3 coding sequence is TGCGCCAGCAGCCAAGAAACTAGCGGGAGTGAGGCAGCTACGCAGTATTTT. Protein: CASSQETSGSEAATQYF.

This rearrangement joins TRBV5-6 to TRBJ1-3, with D hard to call. Trimming removed 2 bases at V and 2 bases at J, with 11 bases between. Germline values: CDR1 SGHDT, CDR2 YYEEEE. The CDR3 spans 15 residues. CDR3 sequence: CASSFGLSAGNTIYF. The CDR3 DNA reads as TGTGCCAGCAGCTTTGGTTTATCGGCTGGAAACACCATATATTTT.

The chain joins TRBV28 to TRBJ1-5, with TRBD1 as a possible D gene (5 bases). Trimming left V 6 bases short and J 7 bases short, with 10 bases between. The germline V gene has CDR1 MDHEN and CDR2 SYDVKM. The CDR3 is 12 amino acids. The CDR3 loop is CASRPTGQPQHF. DNA for the CDR3: TGTGCCAGCAGACCAACAGGACAGCCCCAGCATTTT.

A single count supports this clone. This chain uses TRBV19 with TRBJ1-2; no reliable D call. The CDR3 is 13 amino acids. Germline V gene sequence: CDR1 LNHDA, CDR2 SQIVND (reference sequence). V was shortened by 7 bases and J by 4 bases, with 13 bases between the two germline ends. The CDR3 nucleotides are TGTGCCAGTACCTCGTTCGGGGTCTATGGCTACACCTTC. Its protein is CASTSFGVYGYTF.

The chain couples TRBV7-2 to TRBJ2-2; 11 bases agree with TRBD1. Germline V lookup: CDR1 SGHTA, CDR2 FQGNSA. With V trimmed by 5 bases and J by 4 bases, 9 bases remained unmatched. There are 17 residues in the CDR3. CDR3 bases: TGTGCCAGCAGCAAAAGGGGACAGGGGGTGACCACCGGGGAGCTGTTTTTT. It translates to CASSKRGQGVTTGELFF.

J is TRBJ2-1 and V is TRBV13, with TRBD2 matching 9 bases. Germline V CDR1 and CDR2: PRHDT, FYEKMQ (reference sequence). Trimming cost V 0 bases and J 6 bases; bases outside gene matches: 6. The CDR3 has 16 residues. CDR3 amino acids: CASSLGGGLAINEQFF. CDR3 nucleotides: TGTGCCAGCAGCTTAGGTGGGGGACTAGCCATCAATGAGCAGTTCTTC.

This sequence joins TRBV27 and TRBJ2-7, with 11 bases lining up with TRBD2. The J segment lost 4 bases and the V segment lost 3 bases, leaving 5 bases of the junction unmatched. This CDR3 has 15 amino acids. Germline V CDR1 and CDR2: MNHEY, SMNVEV (reference sequence). This CDR3 reads CASSLGTSGAYEQYF. DNA of the CDR3: TGTGCCAGCAGTTTGGGGACTAGCGGAGCTTACGAGCAGTACTTC.

This clone was counted a single time. This sequence joins TRBV27 and TRBJ1-1; 8 bases are shared with TRBD1. The CDR3 loop spans 14 amino acids. Trimming at V came to 2 bases and at J to 5 bases, leaving 4 bases not matched to a gene. From germline, CDR1 is MNHEY and CDR2 SMNVEV (reference sequence). The CDR3 sequence: CASSLQGAITEAFF. The CDR3 nucleotides read TGTGCCAGCAGTTTACAGGGGGCGATTACTGAAGCTTTCTTT.

CDR3 amino acids: CASSQRNANYEQYF. In DNA form, the CDR3 reads TGCGCCAGCAGCCAGAGAAACGCAAACTACGAGCAGTACTTC. The chain has TRBV4-3 and TRBJ2-7; D ambiguous. This CDR3 has 14 amino acids. Trimming took 3 bases from V and 3 from J, leaving 12 bases between them. Germline V lookup: CDR1 LGHNA, CDR2 YSLEER.

This sequence joins TRBV25-1 and TRBJ2-5; D is uncertain. CDR1 and CDR2 (germline): MGHDK, SYGVNS. This CDR3 comprises 14 residues. Deletions cut 8 bases from V and 7 bases from J, with 20 bases between. For the CDR3, the DNA is TGTGCCAGCCAGTTCGGCAGGCAGCAATCGACCCAGTACTTC. This gives the protein CASQFGRQQSTQYF.

The CDR3 is CASSPSSIAILYNEQFF. The CDR3 region has the DNA TGCGCCAGCAGCCCCTCCAGTATAGCGATCCTCTACAATGAGCAGTTCTTC. The rearrangement links TRBV4-1 to TRBJ2-1; D is perhaps TRBD2 (5 bases). This CDR3 is 17 amino acids long. V gave up 4 bases and J gave up 3 bases, with 19 bases separating them. Germline V CDR1 and CDR2: MGHRA, YSYEKL.

This chain uses TRBV4-1 with TRBJ2-3; 8 bases align to TRBD2. Unmatched junction bases numbered 15, after V lost 4 bases and J lost 6 bases. CDR3 length equals 17 residues. The germline gives CDR1 MGHRA, CDR2 YSYEKL. The CDR3 protein is CASSPWELAAPPDTQYF. As DNA, the CDR3 is TGCGCCAGCAGCCCATGGGAACTAGCGGCCCCCCCCGATACGCAGTATTTT.

The V call is TRBV14, the J call TRBJ2-5, with TRBD1 identical over 7 bases. Germline values: CDR1 SGHDN, CDR2 FVKESK. The CDR3 is 14 residues long. Germline trimming cut 3 bases from V and 5 bases from J; bases unmatched to any gene: 6. CDR3 amino acids: CASSQRQGGETQYF. DNA of the CDR3: TGTGCCAGCAGCCAGAGACAGGGTGGCGAGACCCAGTACTTC.

This sequence joins TRBV27 and TRBJ2-1, with D unresolved. This CDR3 spans 14 amino acids. Per the germline V gene, CDR1 is MNHEY and CDR2 is SMNVEV (reference sequence). The V and J ends lost 2 bases and 0 bases respectively, with 5 bases between them. DNA of the CDR3: TGTGCCAGCAGTTTAGCACTCTCCTACAATGAGCAGTTCTTC. It specifies CASSLALSYNEQFF.

The count of this clone is one. The chain joins TRBV2 to TRBJ2-1, with D possibly matching TRBD2 (5 bases). The germline CDR1 and CDR2 sequences are SNHLY and FYNNEI. Trimming took 1 base from V and 9 from J, leaving 10 bases between them. This CDR3 has 13 amino acids. In nucleotides, the CDR3 is TGTGCCAGCAGTGAAGTAACGGGGATTGAGCAGTTCTTC. It encodes CASSEVTGIEQFF.

The chain employs TRBV9 and TRBJ2-6; D may be TRBD2 (6 bases). This CDR3 comprises 15 residues. Germline assignment: CDR1 SGDLS and CDR2 YYNGEE. V lost 4 bases to trimming and J lost 2 bases, with 10 bases between them. CDR3 in DNA: TGTGCCAGCAGCACCCGGGAGCCTGGGGCCAACGTCCTGACTTTC. This gives the protein CASSTREPGANVLTF.

The chain employs TRBV7-2 and TRBJ1-4; no definite D call. Germline-derived CDR1 and CDR2 are SGHTA and FQGNSA. The CDR3 extends over 12 amino acids. V was trimmed by 5 bases and J by 8 bases, leaving 9 bases between them. The CDR3 loop reads CASSGPGEKLFF. In DNA form, the CDR3 reads TGTGCCAGCAGCGGCCCTGGCGAAAAACTGTTTTTT.